This T cell receptor (beta chain) originates from a study of blood T cell repertoires in COVID-19. CDR3 length equals 15 residues. Germline CDR1 SGHRS, CDR2 YFSETQ. The V and J ends lost 4 bases and 4 bases, in that order; junction bases with no gene match: 9. The assay was immunoSEQ multiplex PCR, and TCRdb's table has in-frame clones only and misses some. There are 100,000 to 150,000 clones in the sample; approximately 74% occur only once, and 5.5% to 7.5% lies in the top ten. The sequenced material came from peripheral blood. The chain recombines TRBV5-1 with TRBJ1-2; 8 nucleotides line up with TRBD1. This sequence was found in a man of 80 years or more with COVID-19, enrolled during active disease. DNA for the CDR3: TGCGCCAGCAGCCCCCCGGACAGGGAAGCCTATGGCTACACCTTC. This translates into CASSPPDREAYGYTF.